This TCR beta chain came from a study of blood T cell repertoires in COVID-19. Looking at the study overall: From the United States, Italy and Spain came samples of acute and convalescent COVID-19. T cells, B-cell-depleted T cells, or PBMCs provided the cDNA or gDNA that served as material.

Original processing notes: The authors estimated nucleated cell counts from reference gene primer amplification. This table comes from immunoSEQ multiplex PCR, and its TCRdb copy is limited to in-frame clones, with some not included. From that table come the V and J calls and clone size; the DNA was used to work out D and trimming. The repertoire holds some 80,000 clones, 87% seen once, with about 2.9% in the top ten. This receptor was identified in a woman between 45 and 65 years old with active or convalescent COVID-19. Sequences were obtained from peripheral blood.

The CDR3 nucleotides are TGTGCCAGCAGCCAAGATACCGAGAGCGGGACTAGCGGGGGGGCCTTTGAGACCCAGTACTTC. This gives the protein CASSQDTESGTSGGAFETQYF. This chain links TRBV4-2 with TRBJ2-5, with TRBD2 identical over 16 bases. The V segment lost 0 bases and the J segment 5 bases; nucleotides outside the gene matches: 15. The CDR3 is 21 amino acids. Germline values: CDR1 LGHNA, CDR2 YNFKEQ.